This section outlines one T cell receptor (beta chain) sequence together with its context. No antigen is known for it. The input lacks base qualities; no much larger clone sits a single base away. Ophthalmopathy patients had moderately to severely active disease, Clinical Activity Score of at least 3, NOSPECS grade of at least 4, and duration under 3 months. Any patient with an uncontrolled infection, another autoimmune disease, pregnancy or lactation was excluded. Diagnoses relied on clinical symptoms, serum thyroxine and TRAb, thyroid ultrasound and orbital computed tomography. PBMCs were separated from approximately 10 ml of fresh peripheral blood using Ficoll-Paque density gradient centrifugation. Total RNA was extracted with Trizol reagent, and quality was checked on an Agilent 2100 Bioanalyzer. Deletion took 8 bases off V and 5 bases off J, with a span of 23 bases between the germline ends. CDR1 is given as KGHDR and CDR2 as SFDVKD, both from the germline V gene. From cysteine to phenylalanine, the CDR3 is 16 amino acids long. Only CDR3 DNA is held: 48 bases, read in frame from base 1.

These data belong to a study of T cells in Graves' hyperthyroidism and ophthalmopathy (dated by TCRdb to between 2017 and 2020). Regarding the research as a whole: Peripheral blood samples were taken at initial diagnosis, before any treatment was given. To identify TCR V-J signatures that set the groups apart, the researchers used a discovery cohort of 95 to 100 patients, made up of 43 with Graves' ophthalmopathy and 57 with stable Graves' hyperthyroidism. In six Graves' hyperthyroidism patients, the study also compared T-cell repertoires from thyroid tissue with T-cell repertoires from blood. The 80 to 100 discovery patients were randomly divided into training and test sets at a 7:3 ratio. Prospective prediction of ophthalmopathy was tested in an independent validation cohort of 18 to 20 hyperthyroidism patients and 17 patients who later progressed to ophthalmopathy. The paper reports TCR Vbeta CDR3 sequencing of some 140 peripheral blood samples: 43 ophthalmopathy, some 80 hyperthyroidism and approximately 17 progressor patients. After blood sampling, hyperthyroidism patients were treated with methimazole at a starting dose of 30 mg daily, and ophthalmopathy patients were treated with high-dose intravenous methylprednisolone.

The TCR beta CDR3 regions were amplified from the RNA transcripts. A first-round RT-PCR of the TCR CDR3 used the HTBI primer set with the Qiagen OneStep RT-PCR kit. The libraries were constructed in a second round of multiplex PCR and then size-selected and purified. Paired-end sequencing of the libraries was performed with 100 bp reads on an Illumina HiSeq2000. Processing in the source paper ran as follows. Raw data were processed with SOAPnuke, discarding reads with adapters, uncalled bases, mean Phred below 15, or no exact constant-primer or identifier match. High-quality paired reads were merged using COPE v1.2.5, and each unique nucleotide sequence was defined as a clonotype. MiTCR v1.1 was used to align clonotypes to the IMGT TRBV, TRBD and TRBJ reference segments. The analysis was restricted to V-J combinations with a frequency above 0.0001, which together covered about 99% of the repertoires. The TCS score was defined as F50 (clonal expansion) divided by E x V (chaos), with BLOSUM62-based TCRdist calculated between CDR3 peptides within each V-J. Welch's t-statistics and random forest reduced roughly 540 V-J features to about 12, which were used in a naive Bayes classifier (R e1071). The public reads were quality trimmed at Q25 with fastp and then assembled into clones with MiXCR by TCRdb, keeping productive beta chains. Under each unique CDR3 protein, matching rows form one entry showing the most common genes and DNA. Clone size and V and J calls follow TCRdb, not the original study. The table for this sample lists hundreds of thousands of distinct CDR3 sequences; around a fifth of them were counted only once. The ten most abundant clones make up around 54% of the sample.

What the study reported, not specific to this receptor: In validation, progression to ophthalmopathy was predicted by the model with almost 71% sensitivity and roughly 76% specificity, a median of roughly 6.4 months before onset. Sample size was not statistically predetermined, and investigators were not blinded to group allocation. A model built on a 13 V-J signature distinguished ophthalmopathy from stable hyperthyroidism, reaching about 88% sensitivity and under 84% specificity in cross-validation and 80%/75% in testing. Most expanded thyroid clonotypes (frequency above 0.001) were also found in blood, which suggests that blood repertoires may mirror thyroid immune responses.

The rearrangement combines TRBV24-1 with TRBJ2-5, with the identity of the D gene unclear. The source material was blood. This sequence originates from a woman in her 70s with Graves' ophthalmopathy. The base sequence is TGTGCCACCAATGTAAGGGCCTTTATTATGGGGGAGACCCAGTACTTC. This sequence encodes CATNVRAFIMGETQYF.